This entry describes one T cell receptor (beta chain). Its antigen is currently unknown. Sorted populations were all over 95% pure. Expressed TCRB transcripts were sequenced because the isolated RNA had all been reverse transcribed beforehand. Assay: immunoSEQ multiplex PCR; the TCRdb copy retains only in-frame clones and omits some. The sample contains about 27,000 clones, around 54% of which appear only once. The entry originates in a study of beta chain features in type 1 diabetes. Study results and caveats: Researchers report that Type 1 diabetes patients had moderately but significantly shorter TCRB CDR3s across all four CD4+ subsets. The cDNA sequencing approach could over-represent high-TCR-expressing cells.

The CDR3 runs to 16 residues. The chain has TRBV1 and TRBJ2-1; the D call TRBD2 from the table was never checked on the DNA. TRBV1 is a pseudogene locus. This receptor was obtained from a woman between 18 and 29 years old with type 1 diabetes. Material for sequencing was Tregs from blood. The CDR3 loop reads CTSSQDTLAGSSEQFF. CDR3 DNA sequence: TGCACCAGCAGCCAAGATACCTTAGCGGGATCAAGTGAGCAGTTCTTC.